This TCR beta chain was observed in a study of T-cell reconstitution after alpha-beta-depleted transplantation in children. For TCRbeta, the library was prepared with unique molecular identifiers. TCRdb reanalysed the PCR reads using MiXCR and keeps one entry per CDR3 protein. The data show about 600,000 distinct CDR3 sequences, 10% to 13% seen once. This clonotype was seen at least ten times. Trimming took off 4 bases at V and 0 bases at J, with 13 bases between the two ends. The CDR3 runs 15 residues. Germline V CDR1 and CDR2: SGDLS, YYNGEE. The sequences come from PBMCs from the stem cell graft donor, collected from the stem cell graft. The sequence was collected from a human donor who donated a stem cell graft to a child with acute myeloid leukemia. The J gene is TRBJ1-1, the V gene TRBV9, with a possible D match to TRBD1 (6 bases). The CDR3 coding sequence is TGTGCCAGCAGCCCCTCGGGGGGCCTGAACACTGAAGCTTTCTTT. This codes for CASSPSGGLNTEAFF.